These T cell receptor beta chains were read from a single sample in a study of post-analysis software for immune sequencing data. In TCRdb, the PCR reads were re-called with MiXCR into one record per CDR3 protein. Among under 900,000 distinct CDR3 sequences listed, 53% were seen once. Source material: blood. The receptors were gathered from a girl aged 5-17 years with multiple sclerosis. Both conserved end residues are part of each CDR3. The D gene is left open where the match is weak. Some rows have no size entry. The others give once, few or many, or a class for an expanded clone.

J: TRBJ2-1; D: .; size: .; V: TRBV7-3; DNA: TGTGCCAGCAGCTTAAAAGGGGTTAATGAGCAGTTCTTC; CDR3: CASSLKGVNEQFF
J: TRBJ2-3; D: .; size: .; V: TRBV4-2; DNA: TGTGCCAGCAGCCAAGAGATGAGTAGGCCGGGTACGCAGTATTTT; CDR3: CASSQEMSRPGTQYF
J: TRBJ2-3; D: .; size: .; V: TRBV5-1; DNA: TGCGCCAGCAGCTTGGCCTCCCCAGGGGCAGATACGCAGTATTTT; CDR3: CASSLASPGADTQYF
J: TRBJ2-2; D: TRBD1; size: .; V: TRBV4-1; DNA: TGCGCCAGCAGCCAGCCGGGACAGAGTACCGGGGAGCTGTTTTTT; CDR3: CASSQPGQSTGELFF
J: TRBJ2-3; D: TRBD2; size: .; V: TRBV10-3; DNA: TGTGCCATCAAGAGGGGACTAGCGGGAAGACGCAGCACAGATACGCAGTATTTT; CDR3: CAIKRGLAGRRSTDTQYF
J: TRBJ2-1; D: TRBD1; size: .; V: TRBV6-6; DNA: TGTGCCAGCAGTTACGTTCGGGACAGGGGAAACAATGAGCAGTTCTTC; CDR3: CASSYVRDRGNNEQFF
J: TRBJ1-5; D: TRBD1; size: few; V: TRBV5-6; DNA: TGTGCCAGCAGCGGGGGACAGCCGGGCAATCAGCCCCAGCATTTT; CDR3: CASSGGQPGNQPQHF
J: TRBJ2-1; D: .; size: .; V: TRBV5-4; DNA: TGTGCCAGCAGCTCGCCCATCCTACAGAATGAGCAGTTCTTC; CDR3: CASSSPILQNEQFF
J: TRBJ2-7; D: .; size: .; V: TRBV20-1; DNA: TGCAGTGCTAGGGGGACAAGGGTCATCCACGAGCAGTACTTC; CDR3: CSARGTRVIHEQYF
J: TRBJ2-6; D: .; size: .; V: TRBV6-5; DNA: TGTGCCAGCAGTTACGAAGTACTCTCTGGGGCCAACGTCCTGACTTTC; CDR3: CASSYEVLSGANVLTF
J: TRBJ2-1; D: TRBD2; size: .; V: TRBV6-5; DNA: TGTGCCAGCAGTTACGCGGGGACTAGCGGGAGTTGGTCCTACAATGAGCAGTTCTTC; CDR3: CASSYAGTSGSWSYNEQFF
J: TRBJ2-7; D: .; size: .; V: TRBV6-4; DNA: TGTGCCAGCACAGGGGTCCACGAGCAGTACTTC; CDR3: CASTGVHEQYF
J: TRBJ2-5; D: TRBD1; size: .; V: TRBV6-2/TRBV6-3; DNA: TGTGCCAGCAGTTACTACCAGGGACAGGGAGAAGAAGAGACCCAGTACTTC; CDR3: CASSYYQGQGEEETQYF
J: TRBJ2-7; D: .; size: many; V: TRBV12-3/TRBV12-4; DNA: TGTGCCAGCAGTAGGGGGAGGTACGAGCAGTACTTC; CDR3: CASSRGRYEQYF
J: TRBJ1-5; D: TRBD1; size: .; V: TRBV6-1; DNA: TGTGCCAGCAGGAACACCCCCGGGACAGCTAGCAATCAGCCCCAGCATTTT; CDR3: CASRNTPGTASNQPQHF
J: TRBJ1-5; D: .; size: .; V: TRBV29-1; DNA: TGCAGCGTTGAAGGACCTCAGCCCCAGCATTTT; CDR3: CSVEGPQPQHF
J: TRBJ2-3; D: .; size: .; V: TRBV6-5; DNA: TGTGCCAGCATTGGGACAGATACGCAGTATTTT; CDR3: CASIGTDTQYF
J: TRBJ2-1; D: .; size: .; V: TRBV6-4; DNA: TGTGCCAGCAGTGACTCGACTTCTCCAACCTACAATGAGCAGTTCTTC; CDR3: CASSDSTSPTYNEQFF
J: TRBJ1-1; D: .; size: .; V: TRBV5-1; DNA: TGCGCCAGCAGCCCGGGCCCCGGCGGTGAAGCTTTCTTT; CDR3: CASSPGPGGEAFF
J: TRBJ2-7; D: .; size: once; V: TRBV30; DNA: TGTGCCTGGAGTGTAGGCCCGGGTATGGGCTACGAGCAGTACTTC; CDR3: CAWSVGPGMGYEQYF
J: TRBJ2-1; D: TRBD1; size: .; V: TRBV29-1; DNA: TGCAGCGGGGAATGGGACAGGGAAAATGAGCAGTTCTTC; CDR3: CSGEWDRENEQFF
J: TRBJ1-5; D: .; size: .; V: TRBV25-1; DNA: TGTGCCACAGGGGAGAATCAGCCCCAGCATTTT; CDR3: CATGENQPQHF
J: TRBJ2-3; D: .; size: .; V: TRBV24-1; DNA: TGTGCCACCGGGGGGAGCACAGATACGCAGTATTTT; CDR3: CATGGSTDTQYF
J: TRBJ2-3; D: TRBD2; size: .; V: TRBV4-1; DNA: TGCGCCAGCAGCCAAGTTCCGGGACTAGCGAACACAGATACGCAGTATTTT; CDR3: CASSQVPGLANTDTQYF
J: TRBJ2-5; D: .; size: .; V: TRBV3-1; DNA: TGTGCCAGCAGCCAAGAATTGGGCCAAGAGACCCAGTACTTC; CDR3: CASSQELGQETQYF
J: TRBJ2-2; D: TRBD2; size: few; V: TRBV6-5; DNA: TGTGCCACCGCTTTCGGGGGGGCCGGGGAGCTGTTTTTT; CDR3: CATAFGGAGELFF
J: TRBJ2-1; D: TRBD2; size: .; V: TRBV20-1; DNA: TGCAGCCCCCGGGGACTAGCGAATGAGCAGTTCTTC; CDR3: CSPRGLANEQFF
J: TRBJ2-3; D: TRBD2; size: .; V: TRBV7-9; DNA: TGTGCCAGCAGCCCGCCTGAGCGGGAGGGTCGAGATACGCAGTATTTT; CDR3: CASSPPEREGRDTQYF
J: TRBJ2-7; D: .; size: .; V: TRBV30; DNA: TGTGCCTGGAGTGAGGCTGCCTACGAGCAGTACTTC; CDR3: CAWSEAAYEQYF
J: TRBJ1-1; D: TRBD1; size: .; V: TRBV29-1; DNA: TGCAGCGTCTTCGGACAGGCGAACACTGAAGCTTTCTTT; CDR3: CSVFGQANTEAFF
J: TRBJ2-7; D: .; size: .; V: TRBV4-2; DNA: TGTGCCAGCAGCCAAGGCCCAAGGAGCCTCCACTCCTACGAGCAGTACTTC; CDR3: CASSQGPRSLHSYEQYF
J: TRBJ1-2; D: .; size: .; V: TRBV27; DNA: TGTGCCAGCAGTTTATCGGGGCAGTACTATGGCTACACCTTC; CDR3: CASSLSGQYYGYTF
J: TRBJ2-7; D: TRBD2; size: .; V: TRBV20-1; DNA: TGCAGTGTTCTAGCGGGAGCATCCTACGAGCAGTACTTC; CDR3: CSVLAGASYEQYF
J: TRBJ1-2; D: .; size: few; V: TRBV28; DNA: TGTGCCACAGCCCCCCTTGAGGGGCGGTCGCAAGGCTACACCTTC; CDR3: CATAPLEGRSQGYTF
J: TRBJ1-2; D: .; size: .; V: TRBV6-2/TRBV6-3; DNA: TGTGCCAGCAGTTACCTGGAGCAGGACAGCTACACCTTC; CDR3: CASSYLEQDSYTF
J: TRBJ1-2; D: .; size: few; V: TRBV12-3/TRBV12-4; DNA: TGTGCCAGCAATCGGGCTTACTATGGCTACACCTTC; CDR3: CASNRAYYGYTF
J: TRBJ2-1; D: TRBD2; size: .; V: TRBV5-1; DNA: TGCGCCAGCAGCTTTTCAAGCGGGAGCTCCTACAATGAGCAGTTCTTC; CDR3: CASSFSSGSSYNEQFF
J: TRBJ2-7; D: .; size: .; V: TRBV12-3/TRBV12-4; DNA: TGTGCCAGCAGATCGGGGGTGGGTGGTCACGAGCAGTACTTC; CDR3: CASRSGVGGHEQYF
J: TRBJ2-5; D: .; size: .; V: TRBV29-1; DNA: TGCAGCGTCCTACGGACGGGGAGTTCAGAGACCCAGTACTTC; CDR3: CSVLRTGSSETQYF
J: TRBJ1-2; D: .; size: .; V: TRBV20-1; DNA: TGCAGTGCTAGAGATAAGATTGGCTACACCTTC; CDR3: CSARDKIGYTF
J: TRBJ2-1; D: TRBD2; size: .; V: TRBV20-1; DNA: TGCAGTGCTAGTCCCACTAGCGGGGCGAGCTCCTCCAATGAGCAGTTCTTC; CDR3: CSASPTSGASSSNEQFF
J: TRBJ1-2; D: TRBD1; size: .; V: TRBV12-3/TRBV12-4; DNA: TGTGCCAGCACCCGGACAGGGGGAGATAACTATGGCTACACCTTC; CDR3: CASTRTGGDNYGYTF
J: TRBJ2-5; D: TRBD1; size: .; V: TRBV5-1; DNA: TGCGCCAGCAAGAACAGGGGGCTGGAGACCCAGTACTTC; CDR3: CASKNRGLETQYF
J: TRBJ2-5; D: .; size: once; V: TRBV5-1; DNA: TGCGCCAGCAGCGGCCTGGGACGAACCTCGAGAGAGACCCAGTACTTC; CDR3: CASSGLGRTSRETQYF
J: TRBJ1-2; D: TRBD1; size: .; V: TRBV29-1; DNA: TGCAGCGTTGAAGATCTCGCGACAGGGGGCAGCGGCTACACCTTC; CDR3: CSVEDLATGGSGYTF
J: TRBJ1-5; D: .; size: .; V: TRBV6-5; DNA: TGTGCCAGCAGTTCTCTACCCCAGGATCAGCCCCAGCATTTT; CDR3: CASSSLPQDQPQHF
J: TRBJ2-1; D: TRBD1; size: few; V: TRBV4-1; DNA: TGCGCCAGCAGTCCCCGCGACCGACAGGGAATCCCTGAGCAGTTCTTC; CDR3: CASSPRDRQGIPEQFF
J: TRBJ2-7; D: .; size: .; V: TRBV15; DNA: TGTGCCACCCAGAGCTCCTACGAGCAGTACTTC; CDR3: CATQSSYEQYF
J: TRBJ1-1; D: .; size: .; V: TRBV5-1; DNA: TGCGCCAGCAGCTCCCTCAGCCCTATGAGGAACACTGAAGCTTTCTTT; CDR3: CASSSLSPMRNTEAFF
J: TRBJ2-7; D: .; size: .; V: TRBV27; DNA: TGTGCCAGCAGTTCCCTCGGACACCTCTCCTACGAGCAGTACTTC; CDR3: CASSSLGHLSYEQYF
J: TRBJ1-1; D: TRBD1; size: .; V: TRBV6-5; DNA: TGTGCCAGCAGATCGGGACAGACTACGAACACTGAAGCTTTCTTT; CDR3: CASRSGQTTNTEAFF
J: TRBJ2-5; D: TRBD1; size: .; V: TRBV29-1; DNA: TGCAGCGTTGAGAGTCGGACAGGGAAAGAGACCCAGTACTTC; CDR3: CSVESRTGKETQYF
J: TRBJ2-5; D: TRBD2; size: .; V: TRBV5-1; DNA: TGCGCCAGCAGCTTCGGGACTAGCGGTCTAGAGACCCAGTACTTC; CDR3: CASSFGTSGLETQYF
J: TRBJ2-7; D: TRBD2; size: .; V: TRBV5-1; DNA: TGCGCCAGCAGCTTGAGAGAGGGTAGCGGGAGGGCCTACGAGCAGTACTTC; CDR3: CASSLREGSGRAYEQYF
J: TRBJ2-7; D: TRBD1; size: few; V: TRBV11-2; DNA: TGTGCCAGCAGCTTTCCGGGACAGGCCCACTACGAGCAGTACTTC; CDR3: CASSFPGQAHYEQYF
J: TRBJ2-1; D: .; size: .; V: TRBV20-1; DNA: TGCAGTGCTAGAGATCCGGGGGCCTTTTACAATGAGCAGTTCTTC; CDR3: CSARDPGAFYNEQFF
J: TRBJ1-2; D: TRBD1; size: .; V: TRBV11-1; DNA: TGTGCCAGCAGCTTGAATCAGGACAGGGGTGGTCGTGGCTACACCTTC; CDR3: CASSLNQDRGGRGYTF